These 10 T cell receptor beta chains came from one sample sequenced in a study of cytomegalovirus exposure and HLA in healthy donors. The PCR had 60 Vbeta and 13 Jbeta primers. Generated by immunoSEQ multiplex PCR, the TCRdb table keeps only in-frame clones and is missing some. This sample has 150,000 to 200,000 clones; around nine tenths occur once, and the top ten carry 1.5% to 2%. Sequencing was carried out using PBMCs. These receptor sequences come from a woman between 18 and 29 years old in good health and CMV-seronegative.

V is TRBV11-2 and J is TRBJ2-3, with a possible D match to TRBD2 (6 bases). This CDR3 has 15 residues. Germline values: CDR1 SGHAT, CDR2 FQNNGV. The V end lost 0 bases, the J end lost 1 base, and 8 bases lay between the germline ends. The CDR3 sequence is CASSLEGTGTDTQYF. The CDR3 DNA is TGTGCCAGCAGCTTAGAGGGGACTGGCACAGATACGCAGTATTTT.

This clone was seen once. This same CDR3 is encoded by further DNA sequences in the sample. This chain joins TRBV19 and TRBJ2-7, with TRBD1 matching over 8 bases. J lost 0 bases, V lost 3 bases, and 1 base had no gene match. The CDR3 length is 14 residues. Germline V gene sequence: CDR1 LNHDA, CDR2 SQIVND (reference sequence). This CDR3 reads CASSMGTGSYEQYF. As DNA, the CDR3 is TGTGCCAGTAGTATGGGGACAGGCTCCTACGAGCAGTACTTC. Based on the CDR3 plus reference TRBV19 and TRBJ2-7, the full variable domain is DGGITQSPKYLFRKEGQNVTLSCEQNLNHDAMYWYRQDPGQGLRLIYYSQIVNDFQKGDIAEGYSVSREKKESFPLTVTSAQKNPTAFYLCASSMGTGSYEQYFGPGTRLTVT.

This clone is a singleton in its sample. The rearrangement links TRBV28 to TRBJ1-3; D remains ambiguous. From germline, CDR1 is MDHEN and CDR2 SYDVKM. The V end lost 3 bases, the J end lost 4 bases, and 7 bases lay between the germline ends. This CDR3 contains 13 residues. The DNA for the CDR3 is TGTGCCAGCAGTTTGGCGGTGGGAAACACCATATATTTT. It encodes CASSLAVGNTIYF.

This rearrangement joins TRBV5-1 to TRBJ2-7; D perhaps matches TRBD2 (8 bases). The V end lost 4 bases, the J end lost 0 bases, and 17 bases lay between the germline ends. The CDR3 length is 16 residues. CDR1 is SGHRS and CDR2 is YFSETQ in the germline V gene. The CDR3 bases are TGCGCCAGCAGCCCGGGGGGGACAGACTACTCCTACGAGCAGTACTTC. Translation gives CASSPGGTDYSYEQYF. The whole variable domain, remainder taken from reference TRBV5-1 and TRBJ2-7, is KAGVTQTPRYLIKTRGQQVTLSCSPISGHRSVSWYQQTPGQGLQFLFEYFSETQRNKGNFPGRFSGRQFSNSRSEMNVSTLELGDSALYLCASSPGGTDYSYEQYFGPGTRLTVT.

The chain combines TRBV28 with TRBJ1-2; D is perhaps TRBD1 (5 bases). Germline CDR1 reads MDHEN; CDR2 reads SYDVKM. The CDR3 contains 17 residues. V lost 6 bases, J lost 0 bases, and 20 bases lay in between. CDR3 DNA sequence: TGTGCCAGCAGCTCCCCGACAGCTCCCTTACCTAACTATGGCTACACCTTC. Residues: CASSSPTAPLPNYGYTF.

The chain joins TRBV4-1 to TRBJ1-1; D gene uncertain. The CDR3 loop spans 15 amino acids. Trimming shortened V by 0 bases and J by 4 bases, and 12 bases separated the two germline ends. From germline, CDR1 is MGHRA and CDR2 YSYEKL. The CDR3 DNA reads TGCGCCAGCAGCCAAGATCCGCGGGGATCCACTGAAGCTTTCTTT. Protein sequence: CASSQDPRGSTEAFF.

This sequence joins TRBV7-2 and TRBJ2-1; D is possibly TRBD2 (6 bases). Germline V gene lookup returns CDR1 SGHTA and CDR2 FQGNSA. The CDR3 is 15 residues long. Trimming pared 5 bases from V and 0 bases from J, leaving 11 bases between. The CDR3 DNA is TGTGCCAGCAGCGAGCGGGCGAGCTCCTACAATGAGCAGTTCTTC. This encodes CASSERASSYNEQFF.

The chain is built from TRBV6-5 and TRBJ2-6; no definite D call. This CDR3 has 16 residues. Germline CDR1 and CDR2: MNHEY and SVGAGI. V was clipped by 2 bases and J by 0 bases, with 8 bases between them. The CDR3 sequence: CASSYVRSSGANVLTF. The CDR3 DNA follows: TGTGCCAGCAGTTACGTGCGGAGCTCTGGGGCCAACGTCCTGACTTTC.

The V call is TRBV11-2, the J call TRBJ1-1; possibly TRBD1 for D (6 bases). V gave up 5 bases and J gave up 2 bases, with 9 bases separating them. Germline V gives CDR1 SGHAT, CDR2 FQNNGV. The CDR3 consists of 13 residues. This CDR3 is CASSTQGNTEAFF. The DNA for the CDR3 is TGTGCCAGCAGCACACAGGGAAACACTGAAGCTTTCTTT.

In its sample, this clone was seen once. Here the CDR3 reads CASSIQGARTEAFF. CDR3 bases: TGTGCCAGTAGTATACAGGGGGCGCGCACTGAAGCTTTCTTT. This rearrangement joins TRBV19 to TRBJ1-1; 8 bases map to TRBD1. Germline CDR1 and CDR2: LNHDA and SQIVND (reference sequence). The CDR3 covers 14 residues. With V trimmed by 2 bases and J by 4 bases, 3 bases remained unmatched.